The next 7 T cell receptor beta chains were all read from a single sample in a study of blood T cell repertoires in COVID-19. Clones were sequenced by immunoSEQ multiplex PCR, and TCRdb holds only the in-frame ones, with some missing. The sample contains about 360,000 clones, around 90% of which appear only once. The sample taken for sequencing was PBMCs or T cells enriched from blood (not recorded which). The receptor source for this set is a woman between 40 and 50 years old with acute COVID-19.

This clone occurred once. The J gene is TRBJ2-5, the V gene TRBV20-1, with D unresolved. The CDR3 is 10 amino acids. Per germline, CDR1 DFQATT and CDR2 SNEGSKA (reference sequence). V was shortened by 6 bases and J by 3 bases, with 5 bases between the two germline ends. The CDR3 region is CSAQKETQYF. In nucleotides, the CDR3 is TGCAGTGCCCAGAAAGAGACCCAGTACTTC.

The rearrangement links TRBV10-3 to TRBJ1-5; tentative D call: TRBD1 (5 bases). CDR3 length equals 14 residues. CDR1 and CDR2 from the germline V gene are ENHRY and SYGVKD. V was cut by 0 bases and J by 6 bases, with 9 bases left in between. The CDR3 DNA is TGTGCCATCAGTGAGTCAGGGGAGGTTCAGCCCCAGCATTTT. It translates to CAISESGEVQPQHF.

The rearrangement uses TRBV7-6 and TRBJ2-7; 9 nucleotides align to TRBD1. This CDR3 region has 16 residues. Per germline, CDR1 SGHVS and CDR2 FNYEAQ. Trimming removed 4 bases from V and 7 bases from J; junction bases left unmatched: 14. This CDR3 reads CASSSSPRQGEGEQYF. CDR3 sequence (DNA): TGTGCCAGCAGCTCTTCCCCGAGACAGGGGGAGGGGGAGCAGTACTTC.

The sample holds one count of this clone. The chain has TRBV9 and TRBJ1-6, with D unresolved. Germline CDR1 reads SGDLS; CDR2 reads YYNGEE. The V and J ends lost 0 bases and 3 bases respectively, with 10 bases between them. The length of the CDR3 is 16 residues. Here the CDR3 reads CASSVGPSLYNSPLHF. CDR3 sequence (DNA): TGTGCCAGCAGCGTAGGGCCTTCTCTCTATAATTCACCCCTCCACTTT.

The chain combines TRBV6-5 with TRBJ2-5; possibly TRBD2 for D (6 bases). V shed 7 bases and J shed 2 bases, with 14 bases lying between them. From germline, CDR1 is MNHEY and CDR2 SVGAGI. The CDR3 totals 14 residues. CDR3 amino acids: CASISSGEQETQYF. For the CDR3, the DNA is TGTGCCAGCATCTCATCGGGGGAACAAGAGACCCAGTACTTC.

This chain joins TRBV5-1 and TRBJ1-6; D gene unclear. The CDR3 is 16 amino acids. From germline, CDR1 is SGHRS and CDR2 YFSETQ. V was clipped by 0 bases and J by 8 bases, with 15 bases between them. The DNA for the CDR3 is TGCGCCAGCAGCTTGGGCGTACGGTCGGAGCATTCACCCCTCCACTTT. Translated, it gives CASSLGVRSEHSPLHF.

J is TRBJ1-2 and V is TRBV5-1; no definite D call. The CDR3 length is 13 residues. V gave up 1 base and J gave up 1 base, with 5 bases separating them. Germline V gene lookup returns CDR1 SGHRS and CDR2 YFSETQ. The DNA of the CDR3 is TGCGCCAGCAGCTTGTACAGTAACTATGGCTACACCTTC. Protein: CASSLYSNYGYTF.